Below, 7 T cell receptor beta chains from the same sample are listed, as sequenced in a study of control samples from healthy donors and cancer patients. Sequenced by immunoSEQ multiplex PCR; TCRdb stores in-frame clones only, minus some. The sample lists fewer than 200,000 clones, roughly 88% occurring once. Sequencing input: blood. Source of these receptors: a woman between 25 and 40 years old in good health.

V gene TRBV5-1 combines with J gene TRBJ1-1; 9 bases align to TRBD1. CDR3 size: 14 residues. With 0 bases clipped from V and 3 bases from J, the junction kept 0 bases outside the gene matches. From germline, CDR1 is SGHRS and CDR2 YFSETQ. The CDR3 bases are TGCGCCAGCAGCTTGGGGACAGGGGACACTGAAGCTTTCTTT. It specifies CASSLGTGDTEAFF.

This chain joins TRBV19 and TRBJ1-1; D is undetermined. This CDR3 is 13 amino acids long. With 2 bases removed from V and 5 bases from J, the gap between germline ends came to 9 bases. Germline V gene sequence: CDR1 LNHDA, CDR2 SQIVND (reference sequence). In DNA, the CDR3 is TGTGCCAGTAGTATAACAGTGGTTACTGAAGCTTTCTTT. It encodes CASSITVVTEAFF.

The CDR3 DNA sequence: TGTGCCAGCAGCTTAGGAGGACTAGCGAACACCGGGGAGCTGTTTTTT. Its protein is CASSLGGLANTGELFF. The chain uses TRBV7-9 and TRBJ2-2; TRBD2 matches 7 bases. The CDR3 spans 16 residues. The V gene end was trimmed by 1 base and the J gene end by 0 bases; junction bases not matched to a gene: 2. Germline V gene data show CDR1 as SEHNR and CDR2 as FQNEAQ (reference sequence). Together with reference TRBV7-9 and TRBJ2-2, the CDR3 gives the full variable domain: DTGVSQNPRHKITKRGQNVTFRCDPISEHNRLYWYRQTLGQGPEFLTYFQNEAQLEKSRLLSDRFSAERPKGSFSTLEIQRTEQGDSAMYLCASSLGGLANTGELFFGEGSRLTVL.

The chain is built from TRBV5-4 and TRBJ1-2; 7 bases match TRBD1. CDR3 size: 15 residues. With V trimmed by 1 base and J by 3 bases, 6 bases remained unmatched. Germline V gene data show CDR1 as SGHNT and CDR2 as YYREEE (reference sequence). CDR3 coding DNA: TGTGCCAGCAGCTTGAAGGGGGCGCCCTACTATGGCTACACCTTC. This gives the protein CASSLKGAPYYGYTF.

The sample holds a few counts of this clone. The V call is TRBV5-1, the J call TRBJ2-1; D gene ambiguous. Germline V lookup: CDR1 SGHRS, CDR2 YFSETQ. Trimming shortened V by 5 bases and J by 8 bases, and 14 bases separated the two germline ends. This CDR3 is 13 amino acids long. CDR3 loop: CASSKVGGDEQFF. CDR3 nucleotide sequence: TGCGCCAGCAGTAAAGTCGGCGGAGATGAGCAGTTCTTC.

V usage is TRBV4-1 and J usage is TRBJ2-3; D may be TRBD2 (7 bases). V was shortened by 0 bases and J by 5 bases, with 21 bases between the two germline ends. The CDR3 totals 18 residues. The germline CDR1 and CDR2 sequences are MGHRA and YSYEKL. The chain's CDR3 is CASSQEVMGAGVRDTQYF. The CDR3, as DNA: TGCGCCAGCAGCCAAGAGGTCATGGGGGCGGGGGTCAGAGATACGCAGTATTTT.

V usage is TRBV28 and J usage is TRBJ2-1; D is perhaps TRBD1 (6 bases). CDR1 is MDHEN, CDR2 SYDVKM, per germline. Between the trimmed V and J ends, which lost 5 bases and 6 bases, there was a span of 17 bases. The CDR3 consists of 15 residues. CDR3 in amino acids: CASSIGGQGSNEQFF. In nucleotides, the CDR3 is TGTGCCAGCAGTATTGGGGGCCAAGGGTCCAATGAGCAGTTCTTC.